These 8 T cell receptor beta chains originate from one sample sequenced in a study of blood T cell repertoires in COVID-19. Sequencing was performed with immunoSEQ multiplex PCR; in TCRdb, only in-frame clones are kept and a portion is missing. There are some 400,000 clones in the sample; 85% to 90% occur only once, and 0.95% to 1.3% lies in the top ten. The specimen sequenced was PBMCs or T cells enriched from blood (not recorded which). The source of these receptors is a man between 25 and 39 years old who had recovered from COVID-19.

The V gene is TRBV30, the J gene TRBJ2-3, with 7 nucleotides matching TRBD2. This CDR3 spans 15 amino acids. V lost 7 bases, J lost 5 bases, and 15 bases stayed unmatched. Germline-derived CDR1 and CDR2 are GTSNPN and SVGIG (reference sequence). The CDR3 is CAFGEGGGFGDTQYF. CDR3 coding DNA: TGTGCCTTTGGGGAGGGAGGTGGCTTTGGAGATACGCAGTATTTT.

The CDR3 is CASSSNNPLGEETQYF. CDR3 nucleotides: TGTGCCAGCAGCTCCAACAACCCCTTAGGGGAAGAGACCCAGTACTTC. The chain uses TRBV7-9 and TRBJ2-5; maybe TRBD1 (5 bases). The V and J ends lost 4 bases and 3 bases respectively, with 18 bases between them. The CDR3 covers 16 residues. The germline V gene encodes CDR1 SEHNR and CDR2 FQNEAQ (reference sequence).

This clone has a single count. V gene TRBV2 combines with J gene TRBJ1-5, with a tentative D call TRBD1 (6 bases). The ends were cut back, 7 bases at V and 1 base at J, with 8 bases in the middle. Germline values: CDR1 SNHLY, CDR2 FYNNEI. The CDR3 contains 13 residues. CDR3 coding DNA: TGTGCCAGCAACAGGGCAAGCAATCAGCCCCAGCATTTT. It yields the protein CASNRASNQPQHF.

J is TRBJ1-6 and V is TRBV27, with 9 bases identical to TRBD1. This CDR3 has 13 amino acids. With 5 bases clipped from V and 9 bases from J, the junction kept 2 bases outside the gene matches. Germline loops: CDR1 MNHEY, CDR2 SMNVEV (reference sequence). CDR3 protein: CASSGQGSSPLHF. Here the CDR3 DNA reads TGTGCCAGCAGTGGACAGGGGAGTTCACCCCTCCACTTT.

This clone was found once. This chain uses TRBV9 with TRBJ2-1, with D possibly TRBD2 on 5 matching bases. Germline V lookup: CDR1 SGDLS, CDR2 YYNGEE. This CDR3 has 18 residues. V gave up 3 bases and J gave up 9 bases, with 28 bases separating them. The CDR3 is CASSARTSRTETRIEQFF. The CDR3 DNA reads as TGTGCCAGCAGCGCCCGCACCTCTAGGACCGAAACTAGGATTGAGCAGTTCTTC.

Here the CDR3 DNA reads TGCGCCAGCAGCCTGGCGGTCGACGGAGCTTCCTATAATTCACCCCTCCACTTT. Its translation: CASSLAVDGASYNSPLHF. The chain combines TRBV4-1 with TRBJ1-6; D is undetermined. In germline, CDR1 is MGHRA, CDR2 YSYEKL. The V gene lost 4 bases and the J gene lost 1 base, with 17 bases spanning the gap. The CDR3 totals 18 residues.

The CDR3 loop is CASSDSLWADYGYTF. In DNA form, the CDR3 reads TGTGCCAGCAGTGACAGCCTTTGGGCAGACTATGGCTACACCTTC. This sequence joins TRBV6-2 or TRBV6-3 and TRBJ1-2; possible D gene TRBD1, 5 bases. The CDR3 spans 15 residues. Per the germline V gene, CDR1 is MNHEY and CDR2 is SVGEGT. Deletions cut 5 bases from V and 3 bases from J, with 16 bases between.

The J gene is TRBJ2-1, the V gene TRBV24-1, with 7 bases lining up with TRBD1. CDR1 is KGHDR, CDR2 SFDVKD, per germline. This CDR3 has 16 amino acids. J gave up 9 bases and V 2 bases, and 12 bases lay outside the gene matches. CDR3 nucleotide sequence: TGTGCCACCAGTGATTCACCTTACAGGGGCAATGTTGAGCAGTTCTTC. Translated: CATSDSPYRGNVEQFF.